This T cell receptor beta chain was obtained from a study of shared clonotypes between healthy human individuals. Across the whole study: Researchers assigned three CD4 naive, three CD4 memory, two CD8 naive and one CD8 memory plate to each donor.

Findings and caveats of the study: Several donors held about 5% of naive CD4 clonotypes in common. Clonotype sharing among donors likely depends on sequencing depth.

This CDR3 is built from 16 residues. The V gene's germline CDR1 is SQVTM and CDR2 ANQGSEA. The trim removed 2 bases at V and 9 bases at J, leaving 15 bases unmatched. Authors' processing steps: ImmunoSEQ output held junction-only sequences without quality scores, so filtering differed. Using immunoSEQ multiplex PCR, the repertoire was profiled, and TCRdb retains in-frame clones only, with some absent. V, J and clone size derive from that table, while D and trimming were established from the DNA sequence. The sample has roughly 2.1 million clones; approximately 94% are singletons. CD45RO-negative, CCR7-positively selected cells formed the naive CD8 fraction, excluding terminally differentiated effector memory CD45RA+ cells. As to this clone: Antigen specificity is unknown.

The sequencing sample was made of naive CD8+ T cells from PBMCs. This clonotype was obtained from a man aged 18 to 35 in good health. Some clones in this sample may be carry-over from other donors' samples. V usage is TRBV29-1 and J usage is TRBJ2-1; 8 bases match TRBD1. CDR3 coding DNA: TGCAGCGTTGAAACGCCCGACAGGGGAAATATTGGTGAGCAGTTCTTC. Translated, it gives CSVETPDRGNIGEQFF.